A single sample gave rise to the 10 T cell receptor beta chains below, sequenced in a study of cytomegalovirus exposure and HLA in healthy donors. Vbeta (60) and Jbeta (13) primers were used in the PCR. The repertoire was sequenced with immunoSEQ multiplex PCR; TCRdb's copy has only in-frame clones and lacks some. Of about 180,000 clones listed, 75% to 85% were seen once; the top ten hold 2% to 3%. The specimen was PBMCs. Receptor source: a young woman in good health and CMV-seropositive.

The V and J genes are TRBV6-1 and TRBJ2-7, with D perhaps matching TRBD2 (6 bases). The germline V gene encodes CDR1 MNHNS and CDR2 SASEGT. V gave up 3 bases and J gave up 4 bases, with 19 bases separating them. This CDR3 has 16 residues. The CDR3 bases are TGTGCCAGCAGTGAGATTTCCCTTGCGGGGAGGTACGAGCAGTACTTC. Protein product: CASSEISLAGRYEQYF.

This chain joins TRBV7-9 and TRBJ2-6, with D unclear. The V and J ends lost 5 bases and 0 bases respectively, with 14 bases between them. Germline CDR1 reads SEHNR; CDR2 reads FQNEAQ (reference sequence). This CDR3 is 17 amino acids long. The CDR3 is CASSPKPQDSGANVLTF. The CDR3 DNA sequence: TGTGCCAGCAGCCCAAAACCTCAGGACTCTGGGGCCAACGTCCTGACTTTC.

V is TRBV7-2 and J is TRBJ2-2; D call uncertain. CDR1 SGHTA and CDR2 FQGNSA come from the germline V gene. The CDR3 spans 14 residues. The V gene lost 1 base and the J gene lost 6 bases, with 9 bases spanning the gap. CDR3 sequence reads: CASSLVEFAGELFF. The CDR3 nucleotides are TGTGCCAGCAGCTTAGTCGAGTTCGCCGGGGAGCTGTTTTTT.

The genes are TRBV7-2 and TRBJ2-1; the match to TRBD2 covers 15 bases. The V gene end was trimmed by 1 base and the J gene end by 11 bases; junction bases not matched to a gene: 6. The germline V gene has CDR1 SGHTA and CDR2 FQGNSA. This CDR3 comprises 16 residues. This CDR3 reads CASSLGGTSGGLKQFF. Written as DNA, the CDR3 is TGTGCCAGCAGCTTAGGGGGGACTAGCGGGGGGTTAAAGCAGTTCTTC.

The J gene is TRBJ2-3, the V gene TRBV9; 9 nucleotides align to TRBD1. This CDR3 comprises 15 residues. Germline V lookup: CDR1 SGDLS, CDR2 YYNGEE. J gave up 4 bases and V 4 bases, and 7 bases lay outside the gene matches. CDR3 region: CASSLGTGWPDTQYF. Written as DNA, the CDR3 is TGTGCCAGCAGCCTTGGGACAGGGTGGCCAGATACGCAGTATTTT.

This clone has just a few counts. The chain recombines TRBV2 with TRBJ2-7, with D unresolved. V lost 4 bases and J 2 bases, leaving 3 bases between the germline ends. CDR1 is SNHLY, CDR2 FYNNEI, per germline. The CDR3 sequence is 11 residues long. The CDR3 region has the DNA TGTGCCAGCAGTGCTGCCTACGAGCAGTACTTC. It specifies CASSAAYEQYF.

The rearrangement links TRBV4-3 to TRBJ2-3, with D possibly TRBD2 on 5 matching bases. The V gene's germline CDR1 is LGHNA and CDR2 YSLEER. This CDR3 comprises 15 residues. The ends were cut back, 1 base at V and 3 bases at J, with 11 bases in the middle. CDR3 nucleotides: TGCGCCAGCAGCCAAGGTCCCGGGATTACAGATACGCAGTATTTT. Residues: CASSQGPGITDTQYF.

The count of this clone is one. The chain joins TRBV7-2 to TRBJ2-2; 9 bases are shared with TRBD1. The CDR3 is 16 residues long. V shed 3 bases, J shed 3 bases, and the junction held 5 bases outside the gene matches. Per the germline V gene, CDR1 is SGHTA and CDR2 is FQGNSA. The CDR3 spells CASSLYRDRDTGELFF. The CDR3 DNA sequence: TGTGCCAGCAGCTTGTACCGGGACAGGGACACCGGGGAGCTGTTTTTT. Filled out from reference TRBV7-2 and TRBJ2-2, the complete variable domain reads GAGVSQSPSNKVTEKGKDVELRCDPISGHTALYWYRQSLGQGLEFLIYFQGNSAPDKSGLPSDRFSAERTGGSVSTLTIQRTQQEDSAVYLCASSLYRDRDTGELFFGEGSRLTVL.

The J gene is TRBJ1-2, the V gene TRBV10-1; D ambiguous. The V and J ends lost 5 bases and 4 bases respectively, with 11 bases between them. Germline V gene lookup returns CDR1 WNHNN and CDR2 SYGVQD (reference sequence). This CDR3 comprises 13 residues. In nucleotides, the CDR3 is TGCGCCAGCAGTAAAGACACCCCCTATGGCTACACCTTC. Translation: CASSKDTPYGYTF.

The CDR3 here is CASSQGEIRGNTEAFF. The DNA for the CDR3 is TGCGCCAGCAGCCAAGGGGAAATCAGGGGGAACACTGAAGCTTTCTTT. The chain uses TRBV4-3 and TRBJ1-1, with D tentatively TRBD1 (6 bases). CDR3 length: 16 amino acids. V lost 1 base and J 1 base, leaving 13 bases between the germline ends. Germline CDR1 reads LGHNA; CDR2 reads YSLEER.